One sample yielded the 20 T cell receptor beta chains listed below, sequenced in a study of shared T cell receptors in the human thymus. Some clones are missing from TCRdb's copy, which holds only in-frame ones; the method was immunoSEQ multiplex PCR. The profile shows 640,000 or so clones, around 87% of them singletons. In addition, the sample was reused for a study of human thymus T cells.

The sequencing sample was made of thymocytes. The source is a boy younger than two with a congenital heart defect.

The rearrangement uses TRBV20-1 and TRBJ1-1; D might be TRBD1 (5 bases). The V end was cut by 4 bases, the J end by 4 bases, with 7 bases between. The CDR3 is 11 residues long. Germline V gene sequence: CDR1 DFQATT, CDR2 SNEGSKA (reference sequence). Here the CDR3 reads CSATGATEAFF. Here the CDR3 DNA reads TGCAGTGCTACTGGGGCCACTGAAGCTTTCTTT.

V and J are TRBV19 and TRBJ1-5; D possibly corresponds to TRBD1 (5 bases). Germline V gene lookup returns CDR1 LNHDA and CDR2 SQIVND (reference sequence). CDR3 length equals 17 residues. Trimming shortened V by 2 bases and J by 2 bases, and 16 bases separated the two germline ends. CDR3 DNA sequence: TGTGCCAGTAGTATATCGAAGGGAGGGGCCGGCAATCAGCCCCAGCATTTT. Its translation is CASSISKGGAGNQPQHF. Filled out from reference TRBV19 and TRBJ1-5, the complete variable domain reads DGGITQSPKYLFRKEGQNVTLSCEQNLNHDAMYWYRQDPGQGLRLIYYSQIVNDFQKGDIAEGYSVSREKKESFPLTVTSAQKNPTAFYLCASSISKGGAGNQPQHFGDGTRLSIL.

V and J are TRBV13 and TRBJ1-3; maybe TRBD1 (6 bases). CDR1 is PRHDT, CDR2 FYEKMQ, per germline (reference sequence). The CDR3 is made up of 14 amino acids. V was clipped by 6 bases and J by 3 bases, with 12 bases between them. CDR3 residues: CASSLGASGNTIYF. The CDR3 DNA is TGTGCCAGCAGTTTGGGGGCGAGTGGAAACACCATATATTTT.

CDR3 sequence reads: CASSHPRGYEQYF. CDR3 bases: TGTGCCAGCAGCCACCCGCGGGGCTACGAGCAGTACTTC. The chain combines TRBV6-5 with TRBJ2-7, with D perhaps matching TRBD2 (6 bases). Germline V lookup: CDR1 MNHEY, CDR2 SVGAGI. The length of the CDR3 is 13 residues. V was trimmed by 6 bases and J by 3 bases, leaving 12 bases between them.

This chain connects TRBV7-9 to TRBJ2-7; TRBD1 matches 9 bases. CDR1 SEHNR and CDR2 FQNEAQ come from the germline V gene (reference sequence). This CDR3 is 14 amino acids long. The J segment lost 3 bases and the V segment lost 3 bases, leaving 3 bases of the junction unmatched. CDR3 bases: TGTGCCAGCAGCTTGGGACAGGGCAACTACGAGCAGTACTTC. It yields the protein CASSLGQGNYEQYF.

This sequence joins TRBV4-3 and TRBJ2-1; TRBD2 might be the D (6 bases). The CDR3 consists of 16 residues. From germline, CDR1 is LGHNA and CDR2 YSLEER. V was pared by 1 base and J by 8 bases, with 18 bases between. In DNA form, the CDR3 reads TGCGCCAGCAGCCAAGGGAACCGGGACTCCCCACATGAGCAGTTCTTC. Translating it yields CASSQGNRDSPHEQFF.

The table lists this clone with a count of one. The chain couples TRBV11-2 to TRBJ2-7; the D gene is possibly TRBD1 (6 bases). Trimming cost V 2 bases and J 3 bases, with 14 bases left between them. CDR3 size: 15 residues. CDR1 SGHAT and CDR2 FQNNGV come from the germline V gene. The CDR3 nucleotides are TGTGCCAGCAGCTTATGGGCGACAGGATACTACGAGCAGTACTTC. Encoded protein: CASSLWATGYYEQYF.

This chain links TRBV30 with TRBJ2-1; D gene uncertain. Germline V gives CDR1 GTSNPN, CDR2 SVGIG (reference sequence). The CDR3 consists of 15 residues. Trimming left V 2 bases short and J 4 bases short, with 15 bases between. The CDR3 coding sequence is TGTGCCTGGAGTCTTATGGTAGCTCGGTACAATGAGCAGTTCTTC. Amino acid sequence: CAWSLMVARYNEQFF.

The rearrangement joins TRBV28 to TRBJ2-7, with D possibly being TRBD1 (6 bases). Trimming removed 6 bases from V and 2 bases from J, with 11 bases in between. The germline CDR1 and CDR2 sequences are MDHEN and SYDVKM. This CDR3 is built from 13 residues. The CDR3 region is CASSYGGTYEQYF. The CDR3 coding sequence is TGTGCCAGCAGCTATGGGGGCACCTACGAGCAGTACTTC.

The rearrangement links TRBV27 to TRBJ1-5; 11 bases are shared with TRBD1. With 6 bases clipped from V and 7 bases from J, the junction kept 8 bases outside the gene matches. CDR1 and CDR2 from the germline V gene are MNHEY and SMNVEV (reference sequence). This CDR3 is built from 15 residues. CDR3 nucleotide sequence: TGTGCCAGCAGCCTAGGACAGGGGGCCGACCAGCCCCAGCATTTT. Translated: CASSLGQGADQPQHF.

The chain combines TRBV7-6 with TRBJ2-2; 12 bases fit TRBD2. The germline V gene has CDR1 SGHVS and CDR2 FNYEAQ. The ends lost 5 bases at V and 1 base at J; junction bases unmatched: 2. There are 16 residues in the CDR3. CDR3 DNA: TGTGCCAGCAGCCAACTAGCGGGGGGGAACACCGGGGAGCTGTTTTTT. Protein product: CASSQLAGGNTGELFF.

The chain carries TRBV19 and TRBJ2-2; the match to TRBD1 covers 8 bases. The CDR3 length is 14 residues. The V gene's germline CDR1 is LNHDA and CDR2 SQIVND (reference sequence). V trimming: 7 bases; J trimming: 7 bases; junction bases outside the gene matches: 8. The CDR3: CASTRTGLDGELFF. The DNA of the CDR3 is TGTGCCAGTACCAGGACAGGGTTGGACGGGGAGCTGTTTTTT. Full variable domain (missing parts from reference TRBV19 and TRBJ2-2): DGGITQSPKYLFRKEGQNVTLSCEQNLNHDAMYWYRQDPGQGLRLIYYSQIVNDFQKGDIAEGYSVSREKKESFPLTVTSAQKNPTAFYLCASTRTGLDGELFFGEGSRLTVL.

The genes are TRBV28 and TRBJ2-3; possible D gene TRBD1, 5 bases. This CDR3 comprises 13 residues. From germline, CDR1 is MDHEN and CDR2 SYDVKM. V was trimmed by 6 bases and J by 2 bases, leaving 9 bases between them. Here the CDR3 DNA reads TGTGCCAGCAGCCCAGGGCCCACAGATACGCAGTATTTT. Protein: CASSPGPTDTQYF.

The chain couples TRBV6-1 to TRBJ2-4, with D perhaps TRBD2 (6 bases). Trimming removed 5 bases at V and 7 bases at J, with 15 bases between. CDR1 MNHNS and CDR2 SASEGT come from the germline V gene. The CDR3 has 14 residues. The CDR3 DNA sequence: TGTGCCAGCAGTATCCGGGGGAGAGGGAACATTCAGTACTTC. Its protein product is CASSIRGRGNIQYF.

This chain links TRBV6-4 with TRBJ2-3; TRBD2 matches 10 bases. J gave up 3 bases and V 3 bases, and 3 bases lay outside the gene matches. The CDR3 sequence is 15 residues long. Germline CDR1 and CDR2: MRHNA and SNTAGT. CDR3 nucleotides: TGTGCCAGCAGTGAAACTAGCGGGAAAACAGATACGCAGTATTTT. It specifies CASSETSGKTDTQYF.

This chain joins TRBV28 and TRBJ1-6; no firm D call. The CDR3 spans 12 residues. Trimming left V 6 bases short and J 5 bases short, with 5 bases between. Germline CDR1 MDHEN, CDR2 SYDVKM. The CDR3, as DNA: TGTGCCAGCAGGCGTCATAATTCACCCCTCCACTTT. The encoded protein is CASRRHNSPLHF. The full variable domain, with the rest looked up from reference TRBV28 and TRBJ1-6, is DVKVTQSSRYLVKRTGEKVFLECVQDMDHENMFWYRQDPGLGLRLIYFSYDVKMKEKGDIPEGYSVSREKKERFSLILESASTNQTSMYLCASRRHNSPLHFGNGTRLTVT.

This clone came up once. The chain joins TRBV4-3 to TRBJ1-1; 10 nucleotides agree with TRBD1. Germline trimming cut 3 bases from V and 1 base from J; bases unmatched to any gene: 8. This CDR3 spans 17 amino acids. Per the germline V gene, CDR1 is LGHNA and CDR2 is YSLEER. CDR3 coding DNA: TGCGCCAGCAGCCAGAGTCCGGGACAGGGGACGAACACTGAAGCTTTCTTT. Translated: CASSQSPGQGTNTEAFF.

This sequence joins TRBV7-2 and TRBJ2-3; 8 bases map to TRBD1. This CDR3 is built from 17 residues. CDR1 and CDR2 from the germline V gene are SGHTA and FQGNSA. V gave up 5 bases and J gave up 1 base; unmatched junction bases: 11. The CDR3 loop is CASSRLHRGNCTDTQYF. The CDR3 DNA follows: TGTGCCAGCAGCAGACTTCACAGGGGGAACTGCACAGATACGCAGTATTTT. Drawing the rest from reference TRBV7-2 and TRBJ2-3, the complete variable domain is GAGVSQSPSNKVTEKGKDVELRCDPISGHTALYWYRQSLGQGLEFLIYFQGNSAPDKSGLPSDRFSAERTGGSVSTLTIQRTQQEDSAVYLCASSRLHRGNCTDTQYFGPGTRLTVL.

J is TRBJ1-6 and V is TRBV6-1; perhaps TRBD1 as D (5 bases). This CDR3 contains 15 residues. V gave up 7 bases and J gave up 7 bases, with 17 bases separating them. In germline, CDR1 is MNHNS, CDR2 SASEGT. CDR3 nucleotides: TGTGCCAGCACCGCCCGGGGGAAGGGGAATTCACCCCTCCACTTT. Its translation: CASTARGKGNSPLHF.

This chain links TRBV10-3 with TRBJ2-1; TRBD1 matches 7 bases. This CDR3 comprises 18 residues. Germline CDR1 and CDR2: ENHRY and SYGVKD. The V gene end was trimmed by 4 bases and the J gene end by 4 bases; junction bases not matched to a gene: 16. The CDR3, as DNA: TGTGCCATCAGTGGTAGTCCCCAAATCCGGGACAGTTACAATGAGCAGTTCTTC. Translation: CAISGSPQIRDSYNEQFF.